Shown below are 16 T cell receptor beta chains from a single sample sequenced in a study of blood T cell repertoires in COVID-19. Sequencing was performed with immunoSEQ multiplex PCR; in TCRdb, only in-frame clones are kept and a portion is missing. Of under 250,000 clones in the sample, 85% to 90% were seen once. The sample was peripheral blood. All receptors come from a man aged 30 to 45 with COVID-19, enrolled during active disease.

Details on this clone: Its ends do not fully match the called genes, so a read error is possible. The CDR3 DNA reads TGCGCCAGCAGTTTGGGTACTCCCGGGACAATTAAAGGCCACACCTTC. Its protein product is CASSLGTPGTIKGHTF. The chain is built from TRBV5-1 and TRBJ1-2, with D possibly TRBD1 on 6 matching bases. Germline V gives CDR1 SGHRS, CDR2 YFSETQ. This CDR3 spans 16 amino acids.

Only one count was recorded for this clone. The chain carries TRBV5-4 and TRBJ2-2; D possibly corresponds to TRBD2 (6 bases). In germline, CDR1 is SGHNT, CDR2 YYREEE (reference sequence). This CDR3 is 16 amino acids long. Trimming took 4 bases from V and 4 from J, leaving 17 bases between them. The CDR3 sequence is CASSPVRGGITGELFF. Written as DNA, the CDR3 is TGTGCCAGCAGCCCGGTGCGGGGCGGGATCACCGGGGAGCTGTTTTTT.

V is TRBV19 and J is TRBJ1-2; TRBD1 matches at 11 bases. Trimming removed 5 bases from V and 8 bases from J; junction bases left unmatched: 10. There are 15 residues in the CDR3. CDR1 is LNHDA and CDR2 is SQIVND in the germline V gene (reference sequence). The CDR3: CASSVSGQGARGYTF. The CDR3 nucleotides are TGTGCCAGTAGTGTCTCCGGACAGGGGGCGAGAGGCTACACCTTC.

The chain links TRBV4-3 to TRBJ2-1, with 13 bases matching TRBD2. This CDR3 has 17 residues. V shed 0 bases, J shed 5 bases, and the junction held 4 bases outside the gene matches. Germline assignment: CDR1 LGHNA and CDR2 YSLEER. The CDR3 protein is CASSQEAGLAGNNEQFF. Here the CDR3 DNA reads TGCGCCAGCAGCCAAGAGGCGGGACTAGCGGGAAACAATGAGCAGTTCTTC.

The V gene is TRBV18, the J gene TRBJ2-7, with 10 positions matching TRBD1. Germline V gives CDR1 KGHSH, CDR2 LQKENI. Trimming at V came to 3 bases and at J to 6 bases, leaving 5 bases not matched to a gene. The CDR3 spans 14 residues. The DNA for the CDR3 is TGTGCCAGCTCACCTCGGGACAGGGGTGGCGAGCAGTACTTC. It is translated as CASSPRDRGGEQYF.

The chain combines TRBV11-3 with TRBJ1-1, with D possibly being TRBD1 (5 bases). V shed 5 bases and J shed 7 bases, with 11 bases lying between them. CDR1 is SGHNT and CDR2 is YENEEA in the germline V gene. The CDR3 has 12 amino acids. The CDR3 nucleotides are TGTGCCAGCAGCCTCGGGCAGGGTGAAGCTTTCTTT. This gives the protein CASSLGQGEAFF. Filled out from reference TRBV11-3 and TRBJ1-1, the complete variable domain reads EAGVVQSPRYKIIEKKQPVAFWCNPISGHNTLYWYLQNLGQGPELLIRYENEEAVDDSQLPKDRFSAERLKGVDSTLKIQPAELGDSAVYLCASSLGQGEAFFGQGTRLTVV.

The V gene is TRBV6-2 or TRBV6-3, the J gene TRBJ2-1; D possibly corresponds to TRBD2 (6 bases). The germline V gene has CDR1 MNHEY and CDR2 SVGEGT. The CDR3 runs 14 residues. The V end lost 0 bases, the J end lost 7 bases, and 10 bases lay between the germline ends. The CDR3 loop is CASSYSNAGNEQFF. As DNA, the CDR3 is TGTGCCAGCAGTTACTCAAACGCGGGGAATGAGCAGTTCTTC.

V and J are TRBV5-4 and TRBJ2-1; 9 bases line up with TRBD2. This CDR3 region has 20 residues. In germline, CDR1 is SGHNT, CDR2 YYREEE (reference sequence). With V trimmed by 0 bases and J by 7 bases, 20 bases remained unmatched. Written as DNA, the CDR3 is TGTGCCAGCAGCTTGGTCACGCTAATTACTAGTAGCGGGAGAAGGAATGAGCAGTTCTTC. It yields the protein CASSLVTLITSSGRRNEQFF.

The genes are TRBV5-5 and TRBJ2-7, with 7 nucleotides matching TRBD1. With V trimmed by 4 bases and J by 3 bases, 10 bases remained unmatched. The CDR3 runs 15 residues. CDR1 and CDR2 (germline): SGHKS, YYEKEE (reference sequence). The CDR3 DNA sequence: TGTGCCAGCAGCCCAGGGACAGCGACCTACTACGAGCAGTACTTC. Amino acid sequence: CASSPGTATYYEQYF.

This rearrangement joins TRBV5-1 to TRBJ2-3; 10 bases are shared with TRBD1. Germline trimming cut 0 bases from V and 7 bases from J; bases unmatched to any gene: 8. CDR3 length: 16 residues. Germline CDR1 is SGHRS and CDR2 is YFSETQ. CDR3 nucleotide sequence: TGCGCCAGCAGCTTGGATCGGGGACAGGGGACAAATACGCAGTATTTT. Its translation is CASSLDRGQGTNTQYF.

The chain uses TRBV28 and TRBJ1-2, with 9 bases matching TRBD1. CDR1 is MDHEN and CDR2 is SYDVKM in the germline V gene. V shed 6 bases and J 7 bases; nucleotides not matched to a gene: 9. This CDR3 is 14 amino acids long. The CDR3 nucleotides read TGTGCCAGCAGACCCGCCGGGACAGGGTTTGGCTACACCTTC. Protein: CASRPAGTGFGYTF.

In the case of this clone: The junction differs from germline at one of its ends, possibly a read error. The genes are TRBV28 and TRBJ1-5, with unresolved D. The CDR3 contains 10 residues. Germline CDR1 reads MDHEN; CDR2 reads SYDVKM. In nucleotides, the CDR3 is TGTGCCAGCAGTTTTCAGACCCAGCATTTT. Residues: CASSFQTQHF.

This CDR3 is CATRDRGLNTEAFF. In nucleotides, the CDR3 is TGTGCCACTCGAGACAGGGGGCTGAACACTGAAGCTTTCTTT. The V gene is TRBV19, the J gene TRBJ1-1; 10 bases align to TRBD1. This CDR3 has 14 amino acids. J was trimmed by 0 bases and V by 10 bases; bases with no gene match: 5. Germline CDR1 LNHDA, CDR2 SQIVND (reference sequence). Full variable domain (remainder filled in from reference TRBV19 and TRBJ1-1): DGGITQSPKYLFRKEGQNVTLSCEQNLNHDAMYWYRQDPGQGLRLIYYSQIVNDFQKGDIAEGYSVSREKKESFPLTVTSAQKNPTAFYLCATRDRGLNTEAFFGQGTRLTVV.

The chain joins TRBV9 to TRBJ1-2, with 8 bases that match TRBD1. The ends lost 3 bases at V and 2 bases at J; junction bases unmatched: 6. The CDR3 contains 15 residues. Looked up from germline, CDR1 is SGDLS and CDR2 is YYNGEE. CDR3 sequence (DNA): TGTGCCAGCAGCGCCGAGACAGGGGTGAACTATGGCTACACCTTC. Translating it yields CASSAETGVNYGYTF.

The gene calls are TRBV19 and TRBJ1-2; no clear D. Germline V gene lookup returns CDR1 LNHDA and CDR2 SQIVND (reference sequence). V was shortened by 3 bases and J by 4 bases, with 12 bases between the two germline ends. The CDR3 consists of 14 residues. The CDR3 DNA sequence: TGTGCCAGTAGTATCCAGCAGGCCCCCTATGGCTACACCTTC. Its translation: CASSIQQAPYGYTF. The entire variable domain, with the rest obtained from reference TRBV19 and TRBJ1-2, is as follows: DGGITQSPKYLFRKEGQNVTLSCEQNLNHDAMYWYRQDPGQGLRLIYYSQIVNDFQKGDIAEGYSVSREKKESFPLTVTSAQKNPTAFYLCASSIQQAPYGYTFGSGTRLTVV.

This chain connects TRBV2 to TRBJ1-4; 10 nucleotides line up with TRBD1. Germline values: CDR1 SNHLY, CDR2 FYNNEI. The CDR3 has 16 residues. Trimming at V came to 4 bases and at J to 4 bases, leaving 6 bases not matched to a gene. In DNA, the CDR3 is TGTGCCAGCAGTGGTCCGGGACAGGGGATTAATGAAAAACTGTTTTTT. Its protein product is CASSGPGQGINEKLFF.